This TCR beta chain was sequenced in a study of blood T cell repertoires in COVID-19. Study-level information: The origin of the acute and convalescent COVID-19 samples was the United States, Italy and Spain. PBMCs, B-cell-depleted T cells, or T cells were the source of the cDNA or gDNA that made up the material.

From germline, CDR1 is SGHVS and CDR2 FQNEAQ. The CDR3 consists of 16 residues. V dropped 6 bases and J dropped 5; count of bases not matched to a gene: 13. Generated by immunoSEQ multiplex PCR, the TCRdb table keeps only in-frame clones and is missing some. The sample yields about 200,000 clones, 86% seen once. Enrollees, roughly 18 to 90 years old, lived in approximately 24 US areas. The chain combines TRBV7-8 with TRBJ2-7; 10 bases fit TRBD2. Sequences were obtained from PBMCs or T cells enriched from blood (not recorded which). The receptor was derived from a woman between 35 and 50 years old with acute COVID-19. The DNA of the CDR3 is TGTGCCAGCAGAGAACGACCCGGGACTAGCGTCCACGAGCAGTACTTC. This gives the protein CASRERPGTSVHEQYF.